These T cell receptor beta chains were read from a single sample in a study of T-cell reconstitution after alpha-beta-depleted transplantation in children. Each CDR3 protein gets one entry after TCRdb re-called the PCR reads with MiXCR. This sample carries about 610,000 distinct CDR3 sequences, more than 9% of them seen once, and the ten largest clones take 4%. Here the sequenced sample was PBMCs from the stem cell graft donor, taken from the stem cell graft. The origin of the receptors is a human donor who donated a stem cell graft to a child with acute myeloid leukemia. Both conserved end residues are part of each CDR3. The D gene is left open where the match is weak. Clone size is stated in some rows and not others, as once, few, many or a class when expanded.

j_call,v_call,cdr3_length,d_call,clone_size,cdr3_nt,cdr3_aa
TRBJ1-5,TRBV6-2/TRBV6-3,16,TRBD1,-,TGTGCCAGCAGTTGGCCCATGACAGGGGGAGATCAGCCCCAGCATTTT,CASSWPMTGGDQPQHF
TRBJ2-4,TRBV4-3,17,-,many,TGCGCCAGCAGCCAAGTTGAACGGGGGCAGGGCAGGGACATTCAGTACTTC,CASSQVERGQGRDIQYF
TRBJ2-1,TRBV7-3,14,-,-,TGTGCCAGCAGCTTAATCGGGAGTTACAATGAGCAGTTCTTC,CASSLIGSYNEQFF
TRBJ2-3,TRBV24-1,16,TRBD2,many,TGTGCCACCAGTGACCGGACTAGCGGGAGGACAGATACGCAGTATTTT,CATSDRTSGRTDTQYF
TRBJ1-1,TRBV5-1,11,-,many,TGCGCCAGCAGCTGGGGGAACCAAGCTTTCTTT,CASSWGNQAFF
TRBJ2-7,TRBV20-1,14,TRBD1,few,TGCAGTGCTCGGCAGGGACAGTGGTCCTACGAGCAGTACTTC,CSARQGQWSYEQYF
TRBJ2-3,TRBV20-1,14,TRBD2,many,TGCAGTGCTCGTATAGCGGGATTAGGGGATACGCAGTATTTT,CSARIAGLGDTQYF
TRBJ2-2,TRBV7-6,13,-,many,TGTGCCAGCAGCTGGCGTAGCACCGGGGAGCTGTTTTTT,CASSWRSTGELFF
TRBJ2-6,TRBV29-1,14,-,-,TGCAGCGCAGAATCAGGGTCTGGGGCCAACGTCCTGACTTTC,CSAESGSGANVLTF
TRBJ2-2,TRBV29-1,12,-,few,TGCAGCGTTGGGGGGTCTCTCGAGGGGCTGTTTTTT,CSVGGSLEGLFF
TRBJ2-3,TRBV7-9,12,TRBD1,many,TGTGCCAGCAGCTTGGACAGGGGGTTTGTATATTTT,CASSLDRGFVYF
TRBJ2-3,TRBV4-2,14,-,-,TGTGCCAGCAGCCAAGTAGGCGCGGCAGATACGCAGTATTTT,CASSQVGAADTQYF
TRBJ2-1,TRBV29-1,15,TRBD2,many,TGCAGCGCCGCTACCGGGACTAGCGGGACCAATGAGCAGTTCTTC,CSAATGTSGTNEQFF
TRBJ1-4,TRBV12-3/TRBV12-4,12,TRBD1,-,TGTGCCAGCAGTCCTCAGGGGGCCGAACTGTTTTTT,CASSPQGAELFF
TRBJ1-4,TRBV7-9,15,-,many,TGTGCCAGCAGCTTTGTTGGGGGCGCGGAGGAAAAACTGTTTTTT,CASSFVGGAEEKLFF
TRBJ2-7,TRBV5-1,12,TRBD1,-,TGCGCCAGCAGCGAGGGACAGTCAGTCTGGTACTTC,CASSEGQSVWYF
TRBJ1-2,TRBV6-2/TRBV6-3,14,-,few,TGTGCCAGCAGTTACTCCGCAGTGAACTATGGCTACACCTTC,CASSYSAVNYGYTF
TRBJ1-3,TRBV9,17,-,few,TGTGCCAGCAGCGTAGCGGGACTTGGCGGGGCCGGAAACACCATATATTTT,CASSVAGLGGAGNTIYF
TRBJ2-7,TRBV29-1,12,-,many,TGCAGCGTTGAGGGGGTCTACTACGAGCAGTACTTC,CSVEGVYYEQYF
TRBJ2-3,TRBV20-1,13,TRBD2,few,TGCAGTGCCACTAGCGAGCACACAGATACGCAGTATTTT,CSATSEHTDTQYF
TRBJ2-7,TRBV12-3/TRBV12-4,14,-,few,TGTGCCAGCAGATCCCGTGGAGGGCCTTACGAGCAGTACTTC,CASRSRGGPYEQYF
TRBJ2-5,TRBV10-3,16,-,few,TGTGCCATCAGAGTGACGCAGGGGCTGGCCGGAGAGACCCAGTACTTC,CAIRVTQGLAGETQYF
TRBJ2-3,TRBV6-1,13,-,few,TGTGCCAGCACCGCAACACCGGGCCTTCCCCAGTATTTT,CASTATPGLPQYF
TRBJ2-5,TRBV9,16,TRBD2,many,TGTGCCAGCAGCGTAGGGAGCGGGACGGTTCGAGAGACCCAGTACTTC,CASSVGSGTVRETQYF
TRBJ1-1,TRBV29-1,13,-,-,TGCAGCGTTGAGAGGCAGGGGCTGACTGAAGCTTTCTTT,CSVERQGLTEAFF
TRBJ2-7,TRBV3-1,14,-,-,TGTGCCAGCAGCAGACAGGCGGGGCACTACGAGCAGTACTTC,CASSRQAGHYEQYF
TRBJ2-7,TRBV2,12,-,-,TGTGCCAGCCGACCAGACTACTACGAGCAGTACTTC,CASRPDYYEQYF
TRBJ1-2,TRBV7-2,15,-,-,TGTGCCAGCAGCTCTCTTCGGAGAGGAGTAGGGGGCTACACCTTC,CASSSLRRGVGGYTF
TRBJ2-1,TRBV5-6,19,TRBD2,many,TGTGCCAGCAGCTTTTTCGGTAGGGCTAGCGGGAGGTCTGTCACTGAGCAGTTCTTC,CASSFFGRASGRSVTEQFF
TRBJ1-1,TRBV5-1,13,-,many,TGCGCCAGCAGCAGGACACTGAACACTGAAGCTTTCTTT,CASSRTLNTEAFF
TRBJ2-1,TRBV4-3,16,-,many,TGCGCCAGCAGCCAAGATTGGCGACAGGTCTACAATGAGCAGTTCTTC,CASSQDWRQVYNEQFF
TRBJ1-1,TRBV5-6,14,-,-,TGTGCCAGCAGGGCGGCCACAGGGCGAACTGAAGCTTTCTTT,CASRAATGRTEAFF
TRBJ2-1,TRBV4-2,18,TRBD2,many,TGTGCCAGCAGCGCCCGACTAGCGGGAGACCTCCCCTACAATGAGCAGTTCTTC,CASSARLAGDLPYNEQFF
TRBJ2-3,TRBV20-1,17,TRBD1,many,TGCAGTGCCAACAGCCTAATCGGGACAGGGCCCCCAGATACGCAGTATTTT,CSANSLIGTGPPDTQYF
TRBJ2-7,TRBV7-2,13,-,many,TGTGCCAGCAGCTTAGAGTGGATAGGAGAGCAGTACTTC,CASSLEWIGEQYF
TRBJ2-7,TRBV5-1,13,-,few,TGCGCCAGCAGCTTCCAGCAGACCTACGAGCAGTACTTC,CASSFQQTYEQYF
TRBJ2-2,TRBV3-1,15,TRBD1,-,TGTGCCAGCAGCCTTGCGCCAGGGGGTACCGGGGAGCTGTTTTTT,CASSLAPGGTGELFF
TRBJ1-2,TRBV10-3,15,-,-,TGTGCCATCAGTGAGCAGGGTTTTGCTAACTATGGCTACACCTTC,CAISEQGFANYGYTF
TRBJ2-1,TRBV28,19,TRBD2,-,TGTGCCAGCAGTCCGGGAGGGTGGAGGACTAGCGGGAGGGCCCATGAGCAGTTCTTC,CASSPGGWRTSGRAHEQFF
TRBJ2-3,TRBV20-1,15,TRBD1,few,TGCAGTGCTGAAGACAGGGTTACTAACACAGATACGCAGTATTTT,CSAEDRVTNTDTQYF
TRBJ2-5,TRBV10-3,13,-,many,TGTGCCATCAGCCAAAAACTAGGGGAGACCCAGTACTTC,CAISQKLGETQYF
TRBJ2-7,TRBV12-3/TRBV12-4,15,-,-,TGTGCCAGCAGTTCCGGGCCCCCCCTCTCCTACGAGCAGTACTTC,CASSSGPPLSYEQYF
TRBJ1-1,TRBV18,14,TRBD1,-,TGTGCCAACTCACTCGGACAGGGAGTCACTGAAGCTTTCTTT,CANSLGQGVTEAFF
TRBJ2-3,TRBV7-9,17,TRBD2,few,TGTGCCAGCAGCCCAGGAATAGCGGGAGGTGGCACAGATACGCAGTATTTT,CASSPGIAGGGTDTQYF
TRBJ1-4,TRBV12-3/TRBV12-4,14,-,many,TGTGCCAGCAGTTCGGACGCCTCGGATGAAAAACTGTTTTTT,CASSSDASDEKLFF
TRBJ2-5,TRBV7-2,16,-,many,TGTGCCAGCAGTCGTACCCCAGTCGTTACTCAAGAGACCCAGTACTTC,CASSRTPVVTQETQYF
TRBJ2-7,TRBV28,16,TRBD1,-,TGTGCCAGCAGCGGAACAGGGGGCGAACTGCTGACCCGGCAGTACTTC,CASSGTGGELLTRQYF
TRBJ2-1,TRBV5-1,17,-,few,TGCGCCAGCAGCTTGGTATTAGGCGGGGCCCCGTACAATGAGCAGTTCTTC,CASSLVLGGAPYNEQFF
TRBJ2-7,TRBV20-1,17,TRBD2,many,TGCAGTGCTAGAGATCCCGGTGCTGCGGGAGACCCCTACGAGCAGTACTTC,CSARDPGAAGDPYEQYF
TRBJ2-3,TRBV30,17,-,-,TGTGCCTACCATACAGGCCGTGTCAGGGGTTACACAGATGCGCAGTATTTT,CAYHTGRVRGYTDAQYF
TRBJ2-1,TRBV5-1,17,TRBD2,many,TGCGCCAGCAGCGCTCAACCGGGACTAGCGGGAGGGCGTGAGCAGTTCTTC,CASSAQPGLAGGREQFF
TRBJ1-1,TRBV12-3/TRBV12-4,13,-,-,TGTGCCAGCAGTCCTGCAGAGGGCTCTGAAGCTTTCTTT,CASSPAEGSEAFF
TRBJ2-7,TRBV2,15,TRBD2,-,TGTGCCAGCATCCCGACTAGCGGGGGGACTGGGGAGCAGTACTTC,CASIPTSGGTGEQYF
TRBJ2-1,TRBV20-1,13,-,few,TGCAGTGCTAGACCTCTTCCGTCCCCCGAGCAGTTCTTC,CSARPLPSPEQFF
TRBJ1-2,TRBV20-1,13,-,few,TGCAGTGCTAGGGGGGGCCCGATTGGTGGCTACACCTTC,CSARGGPIGGYTF
TRBJ1-3,TRBV3-1,15,-,-,TGTGCCAGCAGCCAACCGTTACGCTCTGGAAACACCATATATTTT,CASSQPLRSGNTIYF
TRBJ1-3,TRBV6-1,17,TRBD1,few,TGTGCCAGCAGCCCAATTATAGGACAGGGGGCGAGAAACACCATATATTTT,CASSPIIGQGARNTIYF
TRBJ2-1,TRBV5-1,15,-,many,TGCGCCAGCAGCGACAATACAGGCTCCTACAATGAGCAGTTCTTC,CASSDNTGSYNEQFF
TRBJ2-5,TRBV29-1,14,-,few,TGCAGCGTTGGCGAGGGGGGCTTCCAAGAGACCCAGTACTTC,CSVGEGGFQETQYF
TRBJ2-1,TRBV20-1,14,-,few,TGCAGTGCTCGCCCTCTGTATAGGGACAATGAGCAGTTCTTC,CSARPLYRDNEQFF